This is a list of T cell receptor beta chains from one sample in a study of T cell repertoires in cytomegalovirus infection. TCRdb re-called the reads through MiXCR, storing one row per CDR3 protein. In the table there are some 590,000 distinct CDR3 sequences, 40% of which are singletons. The antigens for these receptors are not known. Sequencing was performed on cultured PBMCs, taken from culture after CMV antigen stimulation. The receptors were gathered from a human donor in good health (CMV status not recorded). Some clones in this sample may be carry-over from other donors' samples. Both conserved end residues are part of each CDR3. Each record gives: CDR3 length, J gene, V gene, D gene, clone size, CDR3 DNA, CDR3 protein. The D gene is left open where the match is weak. Clone size is stated in some rows and not others, as once, few, many or a class when expanded.

>15|TRBJ2-1|TRBV6-1|-|-
TGTGCCAGCAGCGTCAGGGGCCCACCTTACAATGAGCAGTTCTTC
CASSVRGPPYNEQFF
>11|TRBJ2-1|TRBV11-2|-|-
TGTGCCAGCAGCATAGGGGTCGGGCAGTTCTTC
CASSIGVGQFF
>14|TRBJ1-1|TRBV9|-|-
TGTGCCAGCAGCGAGCTGGAGTACGGCACTGAAGCTTTCTTT
CASSELEYGTEAFF
>14|TRBJ2-3|TRBV5-1|TRBD2|-
TGCGCCAGTGGACTAGGGTTCGGCACAGATACGCAGTATTTT
CASGLGFGTDTQYF
>14|TRBJ1-2|TRBV7-2|-|many
TGTGCCAGCAGCTTAAGGGACATTGTTAATGGCTACACCTTC
CASSLRDIVNGYTF
>15|TRBJ2-3|TRBV9|TRBD2|-
TGTGCCAGCAGCGTATGGGGACTAGACACAGATACGCAGTATTTT
CASSVWGLDTDTQYF
>13|TRBJ1-2|TRBV19|-|-
TGTGCCACCAAAGGACCTATGGACTATGGCTACACCTTC
CATKGPMDYGYTF
>11|TRBJ2-1|TRBV10-3|-|-
TGTGCCATCAGTGGGGGGGATGAGCAGTTCTTC
CAISGGDEQFF
>15|TRBJ2-5|TRBV7-6|-|-
TGTGCCAGCAGCTTAGATGGGCTGGACCAAGAGACCCAGTACTTC
CASSLDGLDQETQYF
>17|TRBJ2-1|TRBV4-3|TRBD2|-
TGCGCCAGCAGCCAAGATAGGCCTAGCGGGAGCCCCAATGAGCAGTTCTTC
CASSQDRPSGSPNEQFF
>15|TRBJ2-3|TRBV7-9|-|-
TGTGCCAGCAGCTTCGGCGGAACTAGCACAGATACGCAGTATTTT
CASSFGGTSTDTQYF
>13|TRBJ1-5|TRBV19|-|-
TGTGCCACCACTCTACGTGGAAATCAGCCCCAGCATTTT
CATTLRGNQPQHF
>16|TRBJ2-3|TRBV5-6|TRBD2|-
TGTGCCAGCAGCCTCTTTAGCGGGAGCCGGACAGATACGCAGTATTTT
CASSLFSGSRTDTQYF
>15|TRBJ2-1|TRBV7-6|TRBD1|-
TGTGCCGGCAGCCTCAGACAGGGTATGTGGAATGAGCAGTTCTTC
CAGSLRQGMWNEQFF
>14|TRBJ1-5|TRBV12-3/TRBV12-4|-|few
TGTGCCAGCAGCCGAACAGGGAACAGTCAGCCCCAGCATTTT
CASSRTGNSQPQHF
>14|TRBJ2-2|TRBV12-3/TRBV12-4|-|-
TGTGCCAGCACCACGCCAGGGAACACCGGGGAGCTGTTTTTT
CASTTPGNTGELFF
>13|TRBJ2-2|TRBV7-4|-|few
TGTGCCAGCAGCCGGGCGGGCACCGGGGAGCTGTTTTTT
CASSRAGTGELFF
>16|TRBJ1-1|TRBV15|-|-
TGTGCCACCAGCAGAGCGGCGGGGTTGGGAGGCACTGAAGCTTTCTTT
CATSRAAGLGGTEAFF
>13|TRBJ2-2|TRBV2|-|once
TGTGCCAGCAGTGAGGAGGGTGCCGGGGAGCTGTTTTTT
CASSEEGAGELFF
>14|TRBJ1-4|TRBV7-4|TRBD1|once
TGTGCCAGCAGCTTGAAGGGGGCCGGGGAAAAACTGTTTTTT
CASSLKGAGEKLFF
>14|TRBJ2-7|TRBV5-6|-|-
TGTGCCAGCAGTTGGACGGGCAAGGGGGAACAGCAGTACTTC
CASSWTGKGEQQYF
>16|TRBJ2-7|TRBV11-3|-|few
TGTGCCAGCAGCTTAGATCGTTCCAGGCCAACCTACGAGCAGTACTTC
CASSLDRSRPTYEQYF
>15|TRBJ2-7|TRBV5-4|-|-
TGTGCCAGCAGTTCGAGCCTAGCCGGAAATTACGAGCAGTACTTC
CASSSSLAGNYEQYF
>11|TRBJ2-7|TRBV7-2|-|many
TGTGCCAGCAGCACTGGGTGGGAGCAGTACTTC
CASSTGWEQYF
>14|TRBJ2-7|TRBV19|-|few
TGTGCCAGTATCGGGGCTCCCAGCTCCTACGAGCAGTACTTC
CASIGAPSSYEQYF
>16|TRBJ2-1|TRBV7-9|TRBD2|-
TGTGCCAGCAGCTTACTTTCTAGCGGTCACGGGGATGAGCAGTTCTTC
CASSLLSSGHGDEQFF
>13|TRBJ2-3|TRBV4-3|-|few
TGCGCCAGCAGCCAAAACGAAGGAGATACGCAGTATTTT
CASSQNEGDTQYF
>14|TRBJ2-5|TRBV28|-|few
TGTGCCAGCACCGGGACAACCTACCAAGAGACCCAGTACTTC
CASTGTTYQETQYF
>13|TRBJ2-7|TRBV5-4|-|-
TGTGCCACCCGGGAGCCTAGCTCCTACGAGCAGTACTTC
CATREPSSYEQYF
>21|TRBJ2-2|TRBV24-1|TRBD2|few
TGTGCCACCAGTGATTCCGATTGGCTCATTCGGGGGGGATTTGACACCGGGGAGCTGTTTTTT
CATSDSDWLIRGGFDTGELFF
>13|TRBJ1-5|TRBV18|-|-
TGTGCCAGCTCAGACAGGCTAGGTCAGCCCCAGCATTTT
CASSDRLGQPQHF
>15|TRBJ2-1|TRBV20-1|TRBD2|-
TGCAGTGCCCACGGCGGGACTAGCGCCTACAATGAGCAGTTCTTC
CSAHGGTSAYNEQFF
>12|TRBJ2-1|TRBV12-3/TRBV12-4|-|few
TGTGCCAGCAGGGGCCTCAGGAATGAGCAGTTCTTC
CASRGLRNEQFF
>16|TRBJ2-7|TRBV4-2|TRBD2|-
TGTGCCAGCAGCCAAGATCCAGCGGGGGGTGCCTACGAGCAGTACTTC
CASSQDPAGGAYEQYF
>12|TRBJ2-3|TRBV18|-|few
TGTGCCAGCTCACGAAGCCCAGATACGCAGTATTTT
CASSRSPDTQYF
>17|TRBJ2-3|TRBV27|TRBD1|-
TGTGCCAGCAAGGACAGGGAAAGACGCTCTCTCACAGATACGCAGTATTTT
CASKDRERRSLTDTQYF
>15|TRBJ2-5|TRBV7-2|TRBD1|-
TGTGCCAGCAGCTTACGGACAGGGGTTCTCGGGACCCAGTACTTC
CASSLRTGVLGTQYF
>15|TRBJ2-3|TRBV7-2|TRBD2|many
TGTGCCAGCAGCCGTGGACTAGCGGGAATGGATACGCAGTATTTT
CASSRGLAGMDTQYF
>15|TRBJ2-5|TRBV11-1|-|-
TGTGCCAGCAGCTTAGCGCATCTGGGGCAAGAGACCCAGTACTTC
CASSLAHLGQETQYF
>13|TRBJ1-5|TRBV14|-|-
TGTGCCAGCAGCCTCCAGGCCGAGGGGCCCCAGCATTTT
CASSLQAEGPQHF
>17|TRBJ1-4|TRBV7-6|-|-
TGTGCCAGCAGCTTAGGGGCGGGAGGTCGCACTAATGAAAAACTGTTTTTT
CASSLGAGGRTNEKLFF
>17|TRBJ2-3|TRBV7-2|TRBD2|-
TGTGCCAGCAGCTTTGGGGGCGGGGGGGGAAGCACAGATACGCAGTATTTT
CASSFGGGGGSTDTQYF
>15|TRBJ2-7|TRBV28|-|few
TGTGCCAGCAGCCTCAGGTCCTCCTTACCCTACGAGCAGTACTTC
CASSLRSSLPYEQYF